Listed here are 21 T cell receptor beta chains from one sample, sequenced in a study of blood T cell repertoires in COVID-19. TCRdb keeps only in-frame clones here, not all; method: immunoSEQ multiplex PCR. The sample lists 150,000 to 200,000 clones, around 82% occurring once. Sequencing used PBMCs or T cells enriched from blood (not recorded which). These receptor sequences come from a woman aged 55-75 years with acute COVID-19.

The gene calls are TRBV28 and TRBJ1-5, with D hard to call. Germline V lookup: CDR1 MDHEN, CDR2 SYDVKM. V lost 6 bases to trimming and J lost 7 bases, with 22 bases between them. The CDR3 runs to 16 residues. In nucleotides, the CDR3 is TGTGCCAGCAGCACCCCGGAGGGCTCGTTGTTACAGCCCCAGCATTTT. This encodes CASSTPEGSLLQPQHF. The whole variable domain, filled in from reference TRBV28 and TRBJ1-5, reads DVKVTQSSRYLVKRTGEKVFLECVQDMDHENMFWYRQDPGLGLRLIYFSYDVKMKEKGDIPEGYSVSREKKERFSLILESASTNQTSMYLCASSTPEGSLLQPQHFGDGTRLSIL.

The rearrangement uses TRBV5-1 and TRBJ2-1; 9 bases match TRBD2. Trimming cost V 5 bases and J 4 bases; bases outside gene matches: 4. The germline V gene has CDR1 SGHRS and CDR2 YFSETQ. The CDR3 runs 14 residues. The CDR3 DNA reads as TGCGCCAGCAGAGCGACTAGCGGTTACAATGAGCAGTTCTTC. Its translation: CASRATSGYNEQFF.

This clone showed up just once. The chain couples TRBV19 to TRBJ1-2; 7 bases agree with TRBD1. With V trimmed by 5 bases and J by 6 bases, 6 bases remained unmatched. The CDR3 covers 13 residues. Germline-derived CDR1 and CDR2 are LNHDA and SQIVND (reference sequence). The CDR3 nucleotides are TGTGCCAGTAGTCACACCGGGACAGATGGCTACACCTTC. The encoded protein is CASSHTGTDGYTF.

The table lists this clone with a count of one. The J gene is TRBJ1-1, the V gene TRBV11-2, with a possible D match to TRBD1 (6 bases). The V end was cut by 5 bases, the J end by 6 bases, with 13 bases between. This CDR3 region has 13 residues. CDR1 and CDR2 from the germline V gene are SGHAT and FQNNGV. The CDR3 DNA is TGTGCCAGCAGCCGCAGGGGAGGGGCTGAAGCTTTCTTT. Translation gives CASSRRGGAEAFF.

This clone has a handful of counts. This chain joins TRBV19 and TRBJ1-5; D possibly corresponds to TRBD1 (5 bases). This CDR3 is 15 amino acids long. Germline V gene lookup returns CDR1 LNHDA and CDR2 SQIVND (reference sequence). The ends were cut back, 6 bases at V and 0 bases at J, with 12 bases in the middle. The CDR3 sequence is CASRTATVSNQPQHF. The CDR3 DNA sequence: TGTGCCAGTAGGACCGCGACAGTTAGCAATCAGCCCCAGCATTTT.

This clone appeared once. This chain connects TRBV10-1 to TRBJ1-1; D is perhaps TRBD1 (6 bases). The length of the CDR3 is 13 residues. The germline CDR1 and CDR2 sequences are WNHNN and SYGVQD (reference sequence). V was shortened by 6 bases and J by 1 base, with 9 bases between the two germline ends. CDR3 sequence (DNA): TGCGCCAGCAGACAGGACAGGAACACTGAAGCTTTCTTT. Translation gives CASRQDRNTEAFF.

The CDR3, as DNA: TGTGCCAGCAGCCCGGGGGGCGGTAAAAACATTCAGTACTTC. Protein sequence: CASSPGGGKNIQYF. This chain links TRBV6-5 with TRBJ2-4; the D gene is possibly TRBD2 (7 bases). This CDR3 is built from 14 residues. Between the trimmed V and J ends, which lost 6 bases and 4 bases, there was a span of 13 bases. The germline V gene encodes CDR1 MNHEY and CDR2 SVGAGI.

The V and J genes are TRBV9 and TRBJ1-3, with 9 bases matching TRBD1. V trimming: 0 bases; J trimming: 4 bases; junction bases outside the gene matches: 5. CDR1 and CDR2 from the germline V gene are SGDLS and YYNGEE. This CDR3 has 16 amino acids. The CDR3 sequence is CASSVGGTGIGNTIYF. The CDR3 coding sequence is TGTGCCAGCAGCGTAGGCGGGACAGGGATCGGAAACACCATATATTTT.

The chain employs TRBV29-1 and TRBJ1-1, with D perhaps matching TRBD1 (5 bases). Trimming took off 6 bases at V and 5 bases at J, with 22 bases between the two ends. CDR3 length: 15 amino acids. Looked up from germline, CDR1 is SQVTM and CDR2 is ANQGSEA. CDR3 nucleotides: TGCAGCGTCGCCGCTGCTTTTGCCGGGGGGACTGAAGCTTTCTTT. It translates to CSVAAAFAGGTEAFF.

This chain joins TRBV6-4 and TRBJ1-4; D gene unclear. The length of the CDR3 is 16 residues. Germline-derived CDR1 and CDR2 are MRHNA and SNTAGT. Trimming pared 2 bases from V and 4 bases from J, leaving 14 bases between. The CDR3 sequence: CASSDPRRRDNEKLFF. DNA of the CDR3: TGTGCCAGCAGTGACCCCCGGCGGCGGGATAATGAAAAACTGTTTTTT.

The rearrangement links TRBV6-2 or TRBV6-3 to TRBJ1-5; D is ambiguous. The CDR3 has 15 amino acids. The ends were cut back, 6 bases at V and 5 bases at J, with 17 bases in the middle. Germline V lookup: CDR1 MNHEY, CDR2 SVGEGT. This chain's CDR3 is CASSPGLVHDQPQHF. CDR3 in DNA: TGTGCCAGCAGCCCAGGCCTAGTCCATGATCAGCCCCAGCATTTT.

The rearrangement joins TRBV7-2 to TRBJ1-2; possible D gene TRBD1, 5 bases. There are 16 residues in the CDR3. Trimming took off 5 bases at V and 7 bases at J, with 23 bases between the two ends. The germline V gene has CDR1 SGHTA and CDR2 FQGNSA. The CDR3 spells CASSLPAEGTGGGYTF. CDR3 bases: TGTGCCAGCAGCCTGCCAGCAGAGGGCACCGGGGGTGGCTACACCTTC.

The rearrangement joins TRBV2 to TRBJ1-2; TRBD1 might be the D (5 bases). The CDR3 contains 11 residues. Germline CDR1 reads SNHLY; CDR2 reads FYNNEI. V gave up 9 bases and J gave up 8 bases, with 13 bases separating them. The CDR3 loop reads CASRSGFGYTF. The CDR3 nucleotides are TGTGCCAGTCGATCAGGGTTCGGCTACACCTTC.

This sequence joins TRBV11-2 and TRBJ2-4; 7 bases are a match to TRBD1. V was pared by 2 bases and J by 2 bases, with 12 bases of the junction left unmatched. Germline V CDR1 and CDR2: SGHAT, FQNNGV. The CDR3 has 18 amino acids. CDR3 sequence reads: CASSLRSASGQTKNIQYF. As DNA, the CDR3 is TGTGCCAGCAGCTTAAGATCTGCGTCGGGACAGACCAAAAACATTCAGTACTTC. Supplemented by reference TRBV11-2 and TRBJ2-4, the full variable domain reads EAGVAQSPRYKIIEKRQSVAFWCNPISGHATLYWYQQILGQGPKLLIQFQNNGVVDDSQLPKDRFSAERLKGVDSTLKIQPAKLEDSAVYLCASSLRSASGQTKNIQYFGAGTRLSVL.

The table lists this clone with a few counts. This chain uses TRBV28 with TRBJ1-4; D gene ambiguous. V lost 8 bases and J lost 0, with 10 bases in between. The germline gives CDR1 MDHEN, CDR2 SYDVKM. The CDR3 runs 14 residues. The CDR3 loop is CASLSPATNEKLFF. CDR3 nucleotide sequence: TGTGCCAGCCTAAGCCCGGCAACTAATGAAAAACTGTTTTTT.

The chain links TRBV18 to TRBJ2-1; D perhaps matches TRBD2 (5 bases). Trimming took off 3 bases at V and 6 bases at J, with 9 bases between the two ends. The CDR3 is 13 amino acids. CDR1 is KGHSH and CDR2 is LQKENI in the germline V gene. Here the CDR3 DNA reads TGTGCCAGCTCACCCGGTGAGGGCAATGAGCAGTTCTTC. It codes for CASSPGEGNEQFF.

The V gene is TRBV10-2, the J gene TRBJ2-7, with D unresolved. The CDR3 consists of 15 residues. V lost 3 bases and J lost 9, with 21 bases in between. Germline V gene sequence: CDR1 WSHSY, CDR2 SAAADI. CDR3 region: CASSDSQRPSSGQYV. The CDR3 DNA reads as TGCGCCAGCAGTGATAGTCAGAGACCATCATCAGGGCAGTACGTC.

The rearrangement links TRBV20-1 to TRBJ1-1; perhaps TRBD1 as D (5 bases). CDR1 DFQATT and CDR2 SNEGSKA come from the germline V gene (reference sequence). This CDR3 is 11 amino acids long. Between the trimmed V and J ends, which lost 6 bases and 1 base, there was a span of 6 bases. CDR3: CSAGGNTEAFF. CDR3 DNA sequence: TGCAGTGCCGGGGGGAACACTGAAGCTTTCTTT.

The genes are TRBV6-1 and TRBJ1-5; D unclear. Trimming cost V 3 bases and J 6 bases, with 9 bases left between them. The CDR3 sequence is 13 residues long. Germline V gives CDR1 MNHNS, CDR2 SASEGT. CDR3 sequence: CASSDLRGQPQHF. As DNA, the CDR3 is TGTGCCAGCAGTGATCTGCGAGGTCAGCCCCAGCATTTT.

This chain links TRBV18 with TRBJ1-2; TRBD1 might be the D (5 bases). CDR1 KGHSH and CDR2 LQKENI come from the germline V gene. The CDR3 is 13 amino acids. Trimming removed 6 bases at V and 3 bases at J, with 11 bases between. CDR3 sequence reads: CASSQTDDYGYTF. CDR3 nucleotide sequence: TGTGCCAGCTCGCAGACAGACGACTATGGCTACACCTTC.

The chain carries TRBV19 and TRBJ2-6; D gene uncertain. The CDR3 is made up of 16 amino acids. Germline CDR1 and CDR2: LNHDA and SQIVND (reference sequence). V gave up 9 bases and J gave up 1 base, with 16 bases separating them. The CDR3 protein is CASRQHPSSGANVLTF. The CDR3 coding sequence is TGTGCCAGCCGTCAACACCCTAGTTCTGGGGCCAACGTCCTGACTTTC.